This record concerns one TCR beta chain sequence. The antigen is undetermined. Generated by immunoSEQ multiplex PCR, the TCRdb table keeps only in-frame clones and is missing some. Among 30,000 to 40,000 clones listed, approximately 78% were seen once. This sample stems from a study of pediatric ulcerative colitis. Findings and limits, study-wide: Rectal pinch biopsies may have included blood-derived T cells, especially in patients with overt colitis. A couple of rectal clonotypes were found only in ulcerative colitis patients, all of them.

The rectum was sampled with one to two pinch biopsies at colonoscopy. Germline V gene lookup returns CDR1 SGHTA and CDR2 FQGNSA. The CDR3 is 17 residues long. The J segment lost 5 bases and the V segment lost 2 bases, leaving 11 bases of the junction unmatched. Sequenced sample: gut tissue. The rearrangement links TRBV7-2 to TRBJ2-7, with 11 bases fitting TRBD1. The source is a boy aged 5-17 years with mild ulcerative colitis. The CDR3 DNA is TGTGCCAGCAGCTTACCTCACAGGGACAGGGGGTCTAACGAGCAGTACTTC. Its translation: CASSLPHRDRGSNEQYF.